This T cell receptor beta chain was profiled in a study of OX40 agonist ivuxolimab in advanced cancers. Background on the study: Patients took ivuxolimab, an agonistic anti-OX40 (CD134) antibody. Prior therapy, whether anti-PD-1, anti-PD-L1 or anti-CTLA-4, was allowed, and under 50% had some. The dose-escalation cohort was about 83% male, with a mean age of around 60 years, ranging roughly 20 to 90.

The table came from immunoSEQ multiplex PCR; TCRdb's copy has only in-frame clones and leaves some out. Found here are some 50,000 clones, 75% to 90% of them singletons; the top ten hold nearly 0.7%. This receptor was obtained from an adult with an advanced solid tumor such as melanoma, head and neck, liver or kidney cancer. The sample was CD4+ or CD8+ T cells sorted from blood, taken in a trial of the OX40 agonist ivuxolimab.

The CDR3 DNA is TGTGCCAGCAGTTACGAGGGGCGCTCGAATTCACCCCTCCACTTT. Translated: CASSYEGRSNSPLHF. This rearrangement joins TRBV6-5 to TRBJ1-6; tentative D call: TRBD1 (5 bases). Germline V gene data show CDR1 as MNHEY and CDR2 as SVGAGI. The V end was cut by 2 bases, the J end by 7 bases, with 12 bases between. The CDR3 is 15 residues long.